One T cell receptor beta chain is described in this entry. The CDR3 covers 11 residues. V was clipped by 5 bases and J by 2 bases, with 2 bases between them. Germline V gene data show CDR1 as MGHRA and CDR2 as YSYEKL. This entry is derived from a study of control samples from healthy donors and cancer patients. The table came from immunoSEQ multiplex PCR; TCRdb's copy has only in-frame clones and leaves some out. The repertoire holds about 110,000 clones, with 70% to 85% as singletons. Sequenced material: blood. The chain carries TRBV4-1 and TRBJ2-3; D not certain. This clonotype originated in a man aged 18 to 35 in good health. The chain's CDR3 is CASSTTDTQYF. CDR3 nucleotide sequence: TGCGCCAGCAGCACCACAGATACGCAGTATTTT.